This paragraph covers one TCR delta chain sequence. Its antigen is unidentified. The TCRdb protein, from a much larger clone, departs from this DNA's translation at residue 9, likely by read error; the protein shown derives from the DNA. Trimming cost V 5 bases and J 0 bases, with 31 bases left between them. The CDR3 sequence is 21 residues long. Germline CDR1 and CDR2: TSWWSYY and QGS. Gammadelta T cells were flow-sorted from PBMC into Vgamma9/Vdelta2+ and Vdelta2-negative populations for bulk analysis. The sample originates from a study of γδ T cells in repeated Plasmodium falciparum infection. Overall study: Sampling occurred at baseline, pre-infection for selected infections, and 21 days post-infection.

TCRdb fed the multiplex PCR reads into CATT to redo clone calling. Among over 45,000 delta-chain clones listed, around 1.6% were seen once. Overall study results and limits: Donors in Mali lived in a small rural village, largely one ethnic group.

This TCR derives from a pool of human donors (malaria-infected and uninfected, not separated). What was sequenced was gamma-delta T cells from blood. The J gene is TRDJ1, the V gene TRDV1, with D tentatively TRDD3 (6 bases). Here the J gene came from matching the DNA to germline, since TCRdb omits it. The CDR3 here is CALGSPPGRYGSGADTDKLIF. In DNA, the CDR3 is TGTGCTCTTGGGTCCCCTCCAGGGAGATACGGTTCTGGGGCCGACACCGATAAACTCATCTTT.